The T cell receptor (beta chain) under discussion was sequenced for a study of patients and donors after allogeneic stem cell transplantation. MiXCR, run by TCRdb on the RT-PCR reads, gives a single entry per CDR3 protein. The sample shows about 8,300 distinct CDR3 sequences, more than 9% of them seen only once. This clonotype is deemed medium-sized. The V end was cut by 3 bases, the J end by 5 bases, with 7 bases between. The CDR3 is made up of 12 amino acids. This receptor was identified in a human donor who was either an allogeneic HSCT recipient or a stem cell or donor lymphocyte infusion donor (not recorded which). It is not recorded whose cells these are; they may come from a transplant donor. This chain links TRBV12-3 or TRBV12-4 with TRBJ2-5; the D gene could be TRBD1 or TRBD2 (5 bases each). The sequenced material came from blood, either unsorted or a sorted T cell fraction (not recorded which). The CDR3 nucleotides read TGTGCCAGCAGTTTGGGGGTGGAGACCCAGTACTTC. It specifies CASSLGVETQYF.